This T cell receptor beta chain was identified during a study of cytomegalovirus exposure and HLA in healthy donors. CDR3 length: 14 amino acids. Germline values: CDR1 MNHEY, CDR2 SMNVEV (reference sequence). V lost 5 bases and J 6 bases, leaving 16 bases between the germline ends. PCR primers comprised 60 Vbeta and 13 Jbeta primers. Some clones are missing from TCRdb's copy, which holds only in-frame ones; the method was immunoSEQ multiplex PCR. The sample includes more than 60,000 clones, approximately 80% of them seen just once. This clone was detected once. This chain connects TRBV27 to TRBJ1-1; no definite D call. The TCR comes from a man aged 18 to 29 in good health and CMV-seronegative. Input material: PBMCs. CDR3 sequence (DNA): TGTGCCAGCAGTCCCACGGAACAGAGAGCTGAAGCTTTCTTT. It codes for CASSPTEQRAEAFF.